The 29 T cell receptor beta chains presented below share a single source sample, sequenced in a study of control samples from healthy donors and cancer patients. The table came from immunoSEQ multiplex PCR; TCRdb's copy has only in-frame clones and leaves some out. The sample lists around 120,000 clones, roughly 91% occurring once. The source material was PBMCs. All receptors come from a man between 50 and 59 years old with head and neck cancer.

The chain carries TRBV7-9 and TRBJ1-1; unclear D gene. The CDR3 is made up of 14 amino acids. The germline V gene has CDR1 SEHNR and CDR2 FQNEAQ (reference sequence). Trimming removed 1 base at V and 1 base at J, with 7 bases between. The CDR3 bases are TGTGCCAGCAGCTTAGTTGGCACGAACACTGAAGCTTTCTTT. This gives the protein CASSLVGTNTEAFF. The full variable domain, its missing parts supplied by reference TRBV7-9 and TRBJ1-1, is DTGVSQNPRHKITKRGQNVTFRCDPISEHNRLYWYRQTLGQGPEFLTYFQNEAQLEKSRLLSDRFSAERPKGSFSTLEIQRTEQGDSAMYLCASSLVGTNTEAFFGQGTRLTVV.

Here the CDR3 DNA reads TGTGCCAGTACTTCCGACAGACCGAACACTGAAGCTTTCTTT. It translates to CASTSDRPNTEAFF. This chain uses TRBV19 with TRBJ1-1, with a tentative D call TRBD1 (5 bases). V shed 7 bases and J shed 1 base, with 13 bases lying between them. Germline-derived CDR1 and CDR2 are LNHDA and SQIVND (reference sequence). This CDR3 region has 14 residues.

The CDR3 loop is CASSSTNTEAFF. DNA for the CDR3: TGTGCCAGCAGTTCGACGAACACTGAAGCTTTCTTT. The chain combines TRBV28 with TRBJ1-1; no clear D gene. CDR1 and CDR2 (germline): MDHEN, SYDVKM. The CDR3 sequence is 12 residues long. Trimming removed 4 bases from V and 1 base from J, with 4 bases in between.

The chain recombines TRBV5-1 with TRBJ2-2, with D hard to call. Trimming removed 4 bases at V and 4 bases at J, with 17 bases between. The CDR3 sequence is 16 residues long. CDR1 SGHRS and CDR2 YFSETQ come from the germline V gene. As DNA, the CDR3 is TGCGCCAGCAGCCCAGCGCCCGGTTATGCCACCGGGGAGCTGTTTTTT. Residues: CASSPAPGYATGELFF.

This sequence joins TRBV30 and TRBJ2-7; D remains unclear. V shed 7 bases and J shed 0 bases, with 10 bases lying between them. This CDR3 region has 12 residues. In germline, CDR1 is GTSNPN, CDR2 SVGIG (reference sequence). As DNA, the CDR3 is TGTGCCTCGCTAGATAACTCCTACGAGCAGTACTTC. Translating it yields CASLDNSYEQYF.

The chain couples TRBV5-1 to TRBJ1-4; 7 bases align to TRBD1. The CDR3 loop spans 15 amino acids. Germline V gene lookup returns CDR1 SGHRS and CDR2 YFSETQ. Trimming cost V 4 bases and J 4 bases; bases outside gene matches: 7. The CDR3 loop is CASSRAAGGNEKLFF. CDR3 in DNA: TGCGCCAGCAGCCGCGCCGCAGGGGGTAATGAAAAACTGTTTTTT.

The rearrangement joins TRBV2 to TRBJ2-3; TRBD2 matches at 7 bases. The V gene end was trimmed by 4 bases and the J gene end by 2 bases; junction bases not matched to a gene: 9. The CDR3 is 16 residues long. In germline, CDR1 is SNHLY, CDR2 FYNNEI. CDR3 region: CASSGPSSGPTDTQYF. The CDR3 DNA is TGTGCCAGCAGTGGTCCTTCTAGCGGCCCCACAGATACGCAGTATTTT. The full variable domain, rest sourced from reference TRBV2 and TRBJ2-3, is EPEVTQTPSHQVTQMGQEVILRCVPISNHLYFYWYRQILGQKVEFLVSFYNNEISEKSEIFDDQFSVERPDGSNFTLKIRSTKLEDSAMYFCASSGPSSGPTDTQYFGPGTRLTVL.

The rearrangement joins TRBV30 to TRBJ2-7, with D possibly TRBD1 on 5 matching bases. The CDR3 runs 14 residues. The germline V gene encodes CDR1 GTSNPN and CDR2 SVGIG (reference sequence). Deletions cut 1 base from V and 3 bases from J, with 13 bases between. The chain's CDR3 is CAWSDRMRSYEQYF. The CDR3 bases are TGTGCCTGGAGTGACAGGATGAGGAGCTACGAGCAGTACTTC.

The chain joins TRBV4-1 to TRBJ1-2; D unclear. Trimming removed 0 bases at V and 3 bases at J, with 5 bases between. Germline V gene sequence: CDR1 MGHRA, CDR2 YSYEKL. There are 13 residues in the CDR3. CDR3 nucleotide sequence: TGCGCCAGCAGCCAAGACAGATACTATGGCTACACCTTC. It yields the protein CASSQDRYYGYTF.

The chain is built from TRBV13 and TRBJ2-2, with 11 bases aligning to TRBD2. J was trimmed by 0 bases and V by 3 bases; bases with no gene match: 6. Per germline, CDR1 PRHDT and CDR2 FYEKMQ (reference sequence). The CDR3 contains 18 residues. The DNA of the CDR3 is TGTGCCAGCAGCTTTCTAGCGGGGGGCCCCGCGAACACCGGGGAGCTGTTTTTT. Its protein is CASSFLAGGPANTGELFF.

This chain links TRBV7-9 with TRBJ2-5; unclear D gene. V was cut by 2 bases and J by 5 bases, with 6 bases left in between. Germline loops: CDR1 SEHNR, CDR2 FQNEAQ (reference sequence). The CDR3 has 12 amino acids. In nucleotides, the CDR3 is TGTGCCAGCAGCTTAAAGGGTGAGACCCAGTACTTC. It yields the protein CASSLKGETQYF.

For the CDR3, the DNA is TGTGCCACCAGTGACGGGGGATCAAATCAGCCCCAGCATTTT. It yields the protein CATSDGGSNQPQHF. J is TRBJ1-5 and V is TRBV24-1; D perhaps matches TRBD1 (5 bases). The V end lost 4 bases, the J end lost 4 bases, and 10 bases lay between the germline ends. Germline V gene lookup returns CDR1 KGHDR and CDR2 SFDVKD. This CDR3 has 14 amino acids.

Many counts were recorded for this clone. The chain combines TRBV9 with TRBJ2-7; 8 nucleotides align to TRBD1. The CDR3 runs to 14 residues. The V gene end was trimmed by 4 bases and the J gene end by 6 bases; junction bases not matched to a gene: 9. The germline gives CDR1 SGDLS, CDR2 YYNGEE. The CDR3 loop reads CASSLTGGLGEQYF. In DNA, the CDR3 is TGTGCCAGCAGCCTTACAGGGGGGCTTGGCGAGCAGTACTTC.

CDR3: CASLLGGAEDTQYF. CDR3 in DNA: TGTGCCAGCCTTTTGGGGGGGGCAGAAGATACGCAGTATTTT. The rearrangement links TRBV7-9 to TRBJ2-3; tentatively, D is TRBD2 (7 bases). V lost 8 bases and J lost 5, with 17 bases in between. CDR3 size: 14 residues. Germline CDR1 and CDR2: SEHNR and FQNEAQ (reference sequence).

This clone appeared once. V gene TRBV2 combines with J gene TRBJ1-4; D gene ambiguous. The germline gives CDR1 SNHLY, CDR2 FYNNEI. Trimming removed 3 bases at V and 11 bases at J, with 10 bases between. The CDR3 has 12 residues. CDR3 region: CASSEGRMKLFF. In DNA form, the CDR3 reads TGTGCCAGCAGTGAGGGGAGGATGAAACTGTTTTTT.

This chain joins TRBV7-3 and TRBJ2-2, with D uncertain. The CDR3 runs to 14 residues. Trimming left V 4 bases short and J 8 bases short, with 14 bases between. The germline CDR1 and CDR2 sequences are SGHTA and FQGTGA. CDR3 DNA sequence: TGTGCCAGCAGCTCCGACTGGGAAGGTGGGGAGCTGTTTTTT. Amino acid sequence: CASSSDWEGGELFF.

This clone was observed a single time. The chain employs TRBV19 and TRBJ2-3; 10 bases fit TRBD2. This CDR3 comprises 15 residues. Germline CDR1 and CDR2: LNHDA and SQIVND (reference sequence). V gave up 6 bases and J gave up 3 bases; unmatched junction bases: 6. The CDR3 DNA reads as TGTGCCAGTAGATCAGCGGGGGGGCCTACAGATACGCAGTATTTT. Translating gives CASRSAGGPTDTQYF.

This chain connects TRBV5-4 to TRBJ1-4; unclear D gene. Germline V gene sequence: CDR1 SGHNT, CDR2 YYREEE (reference sequence). The CDR3 totals 15 residues. The ends were cut back, 5 bases at V and 0 bases at J, with 11 bases in the middle. DNA of the CDR3: TGTGCCAGCAGTAAGGGTTCTCCAACTAATGAAAAACTGTTTTTT. Encoded protein: CASSKGSPTNEKLFF.

The V gene is TRBV6-5, the J gene TRBJ2-2; D call uncertain. This CDR3 is built from 14 residues. Germline CDR1 reads MNHEY; CDR2 reads SVGAGI. Trimming removed 0 bases from V and 1 base from J, with 3 bases in between. Here the CDR3 DNA reads TGTGCCAGCAGTTACTCGGGGAACACCGGGGAGCTGTTTTTT. It is translated as CASSYSGNTGELFF.

This sequence joins TRBV19 and TRBJ1-6; possible D gene TRBD1, 6 bases. The germline V gene has CDR1 LNHDA and CDR2 SQIVND (reference sequence). The V end was cut by 4 bases, the J end by 8 bases, with 15 bases between. The CDR3 extends over 15 amino acids. CDR3: CASSTFGGWDSPLHF. The CDR3 nucleotides are TGTGCCAGTAGTACGTTCGGGGGCTGGGATTCACCCCTCCACTTT. The full variable domain, rest sourced from reference TRBV19 and TRBJ1-6, is DGGITQSPKYLFRKEGQNVTLSCEQNLNHDAMYWYRQDPGQGLRLIYYSQIVNDFQKGDIAEGYSVSREKKESFPLTVTSAQKNPTAFYLCASSTFGGWDSPLHFGNGTRLTVT.

J is TRBJ1-3 and V is TRBV7-2, with D unresolved. The length of the CDR3 is 18 residues. Germline V CDR1 and CDR2: SGHTA, FQGNSA. Deletions cut 4 bases from V and 0 bases from J, with 19 bases between. CDR3 bases: TGTGCCAGCAGCTCTCTTATGGGTAGCGGAAGCTCTGGAAACACCATATATTTT. Translation gives CASSSLMGSGSSGNTIYF.

The chain combines TRBV30 with TRBJ1-4, with a possible D match to TRBD1 (6 bases). Between the trimmed V and J ends, which lost 2 bases and 8 bases, there was a span of 12 bases. This CDR3 contains 13 residues. From germline, CDR1 is GTSNPN and CDR2 SVGIG (reference sequence). DNA for the CDR3: TGTGCCTGGAGTAGGGGGGTGAGGGAAAAACTGTTTTTT. Amino acid sequence: CAWSRGVREKLFF.

The CDR3, as DNA: TGTGCCAGCAGCTCCACAGTTGGCTCTAGCGGGGGGGCAAATGAGCAGTTCTTC. It encodes CASSSTVGSSGGANEQFF. V is TRBV3-1 (or the pseudogene TRBV3-2) and J is TRBJ2-1; 12 positions match TRBD2. Germline lookup yields CDR1 LGHDT and CDR2 YNNKEL (reference sequence). CDR3 length: 18 residues. With V trimmed by 5 bases and J by 7 bases, 15 bases remained unmatched.

This CDR3 reads CASSFSGGTEAFF. The CDR3 bases are TGTGCCAGCAGCTTTTCGGGGGGGACTGAAGCTTTCTTT. The chain joins TRBV5-4 to TRBJ1-1, with TRBD1 as a possible D gene (5 bases). This CDR3 is 13 amino acids long. V lost 2 bases and J 5 bases, leaving 10 bases between the germline ends. Germline CDR1 SGHNT, CDR2 YYREEE (reference sequence).

V gene TRBV5-1 combines with J gene TRBJ2-1; TRBD1 matches 7 bases. CDR1 and CDR2 (germline): SGHRS, YFSETQ. The V segment lost 4 bases and the J segment 1 base; nucleotides outside the gene matches: 5. This CDR3 spans 15 amino acids. The CDR3 here is CASSPGTESYNEQFF. The CDR3 region has the DNA TGCGCCAGCAGCCCAGGGACAGAGTCCTACAATGAGCAGTTCTTC.

The J gene is TRBJ1-1, the V gene TRBV6-1; 7 nucleotides match TRBD1. The CDR3 runs 14 residues. J gave up 1 base and V 6 bases, and 5 bases lay outside the gene matches. The germline V gene has CDR1 MNHNS and CDR2 SASEGT. DNA for the CDR3: TGTGCCAGCAGAAGACAGGGAGCGAACACTGAAGCTTTCTTT. It specifies CASRRQGANTEAFF.

This clone was detected once. The rearrangement uses TRBV6-5 and TRBJ1-6, with a possible D match to TRBD1 (5 bases). Germline loops: CDR1 MNHEY, CDR2 SVGAGI. This CDR3 has 15 amino acids. V was clipped by 0 bases and J by 11 bases, with 14 bases between them. The DNA of the CDR3 is TGTGCCAGCAGTTACTCTAGGCAGGGCGTCACACCCCTCCACTTT. Encoded protein: CASSYSRQGVTPLHF.

V is TRBV24-1 and J is TRBJ2-7; the D is unclear. V lost 5 bases, J lost 4 bases, and 8 bases lay in between. This CDR3 spans 12 amino acids. Germline values: CDR1 KGHDR, CDR2 SFDVKD. The DNA for the CDR3 is TGTGCCACCAGTGGCCCCTTTTACGAGCAGTACTTC. As protein: CATSGPFYEQYF.

The chain links TRBV5-4 to TRBJ1-1, with D perhaps matching TRBD1 (6 bases). Per germline, CDR1 SGHNT and CDR2 YYREEE (reference sequence). This CDR3 is built from 15 residues. V was clipped by 4 bases and J by 1 base, with 14 bases between them. CDR3 in DNA: TGTGCCAGCAGCCGTGGGACGGGACAGAACACTGAAGCTTTCTTT. Its translation is CASSRGTGQNTEAFF.